This TCR beta chain was retrieved from a study of T cells expressing NK-cell markers. Germline V gene lookup returns CDR1 SQVTM and CDR2 ANQGSEA. The CDR3 sequence is 12 residues long. TCRdb reprocessed the 5' RACE reads and reports one entry per CDR3 protein, with no DNA. This table holds 450,000 to 600,000 distinct CDR3 sequences. Sequencing was carried out using blood T cells: a sorted CD56 or NKG2C T cell subset, CD4+ or CD8+ T cells, or bulk PBMC T cells (not recorded which). This receptor was obtained from a man aged 18 to 29 in good health. V and J are TRBV29-1 and TRBJ1-2; with no DNA, the TCRdb D assignment of TRBD1 cannot be verified. CDR3 residues: CSGRDRAYGYTF.